The 23 T cell receptor beta chains reported below all come from one sample, sequenced in a study of blood T cells in healthy people across ages. A second about 7 to 12 cycle PCR used barcoded and J-beta primers. TCRdb used MiXCR to reprocess the 5' RACE reads, holding one entry per CDR3 protein. The sample comprises 800,000 to 950,000 distinct CDR3 sequences, approximately 49% of which are singletons, and under 15% rests with the top ten. The specimen was blood. All receptors derive from a man aged 25-45 years in good health.

This chain uses TRBV9 with TRBJ2-3; TRBD2 agrees at 8 bases. Germline assignment: CDR1 SGDLS and CDR2 YYNGEE. After removal of 6 bases from V and 1 base from J, the junction contained 7 bases not matched to a gene. The CDR3 totals 15 residues. As DNA, the CDR3 is TGTGCCAGCACCCGGGAGGGGGGCGGCACAGATACGCAGTATTTT. This translates into CASTREGGGTDTQYF. The full variable domain, rest sourced from reference TRBV9 and TRBJ2-3, is DSGVTQTPKHLITATGQRVTLRCSPRSGDLSVYWYQQSLDQGLQFLIQYYNGEERAKGNILERFSAQQFPDLHSELNLSSLELGDSALYFCASTREGGGTDTQYFGPGTRLTVL.

This clonotype was seen a handful of times. The chain is built from TRBV4-2 and TRBJ1-1, with D possibly matching TRBD1 (5 bases). CDR1 is LGHNA and CDR2 is YNFKEQ in the germline V gene. The CDR3 consists of 15 residues. V lost 4 bases and J lost 1, with 13 bases in between. Here the CDR3 DNA reads TGTGCCAGCAGCCGAGCCGGGACGGCGAACACTGAAGCTTTCTTT. Residues: CASSRAGTANTEAFF.

J is TRBJ2-1 and V is TRBV7-9; TRBD2 matches 11 bases. The CDR3 consists of 16 residues. Germline V gene sequence: CDR1 SEHNR, CDR2 FQNEAQ (reference sequence). The V gene end was trimmed by 5 bases and the J gene end by 8 bases; junction bases not matched to a gene: 11. CDR3 loop: CASSPFISGGADEQFF. DNA for the CDR3: TGTGCCAGCAGCCCCTTTATTAGCGGGGGGGCCGATGAGCAGTTCTTC.

This clonotype was detected a few times. The chain recombines TRBV12-3 or TRBV12-4 with TRBJ1-2, with TRBD1 as a possible D gene (5 bases). This CDR3 is 13 amino acids long. V shed 1 base and J shed 4 bases, with 7 bases lying between them. The chain's CDR3 is CASSLEQAYGYTF. CDR3 coding DNA: TGTGCCAGCAGTTTAGAACAGGCCTATGGCTACACCTTC.

V usage is TRBV6-1 and J usage is TRBJ2-2; the match to TRBD1 covers 8 bases. Germline V gene sequence: CDR1 MNHNS, CDR2 SASEGT. The CDR3 length is 16 residues. V shed 4 bases, J shed 3 bases, and the junction held 7 bases outside the gene matches. The CDR3 sequence is CASSGQGLADTGELFF. The CDR3 DNA sequence: TGTGCCAGCAGTGGACAGGGGCTCGCGGACACCGGGGAGCTGTTTTTT.

With regard to this clonotype: Germline and junction disagree at one end, which may indicate a read error. The chain links TRBV5-1 to TRBJ2-1; weak D call: TRBD2 (6 bases). Germline CDR1 and CDR2: SGHRS and YFSETQ. The CDR3 is 15 amino acids. The CDR3 is CAGSLEGSSYNEQFF. The CDR3 bases are TGCGCCGGCAGCTTGGAGGGGAGCTCCTACAATGAGCAGTTCTTC.

The gene calls are TRBV20-1 and TRBJ2-7, with D tentatively TRBD1 (6 bases). This CDR3 is 13 amino acids long. Germline V gene lookup returns CDR1 DFQATT and CDR2 SNEGSKA (reference sequence). V lost 4 bases, J lost 6 bases, and 16 bases lay in between. The CDR3 DNA is TGCAGTGCTACCACAGGGTTCCAGGTCGAGCAGTACTTC. Its translation: CSATTGFQVEQYF.

This chain joins TRBV4-3 and TRBJ1-1, with D tentatively TRBD1 (5 bases). The CDR3 has 14 residues. V lost 1 base, J lost 4 bases, and 10 bases lay in between. CDR1 and CDR2 from the germline V gene are LGHNA and YSLEER. In DNA, the CDR3 is TGCGCCAGCAGCCAAGGGTCGGGGGGCACTGAAGCTTTCTTT. It translates to CASSQGSGGTEAFF.

This clonotype was observed many times. The chain uses TRBV7-9 and TRBJ2-5; D is perhaps TRBD1 (6 bases). Germline V gene data show CDR1 as SEHNR and CDR2 as FQNEAQ (reference sequence). There are 14 residues in the CDR3. V lost 1 base and J 5 bases, leaving 11 bases between the germline ends. The CDR3 DNA is TGTGCCAGCAGCTTAGGACAGGCGCGGGAGACCCAGTACTTC. Translation: CASSLGQARETQYF.

The V gene is TRBV28, the J gene TRBJ1-2; D unresolved. The CDR3 runs 13 residues. Deletions cut 0 bases from V and 9 bases from J, with 11 bases between. CDR1 is MDHEN, CDR2 SYDVKM, per germline. As DNA, the CDR3 is TGTGCCAGCAGTTTATGGGCCCGGACGAGCTACACCTTC. It translates to CASSLWARTSYTF.

The chain joins TRBV27 to TRBJ1-5; tentatively, D is TRBD1 (5 bases). The CDR3 extends over 14 amino acids. V dropped 3 bases and J dropped 3 bases, with 9 bases sitting between them. Germline CDR1 is MNHEY and CDR2 is SMNVEV (reference sequence). The CDR3 loop is CASSFTGDNQPQHF. Written as DNA, the CDR3 is TGTGCCAGCAGTTTCACGGGGGACAATCAGCCCCAGCATTTT.

The chain combines TRBV28 with TRBJ2-7, with 7 bases matching TRBD1. The CDR3 loop spans 14 amino acids. The germline gives CDR1 MDHEN, CDR2 SYDVKM. V shed 3 bases, J shed 2 bases, and the junction held 4 bases outside the gene matches. The CDR3 DNA is TGTGCCAGCAGTTTTATGACAGGGACCTACGAGCAGTACTTC. Its translation: CASSFMTGTYEQYF. The full variable domain, rest sourced from reference TRBV28 and TRBJ2-7, is DVKVTQSSRYLVKRTGEKVFLECVQDMDHENMFWYRQDPGLGLRLIYFSYDVKMKEKGDIPEGYSVSREKKERFSLILESASTNQTSMYLCASSFMTGTYEQYFGPGTRLTVT.

The CDR3 nucleotides are TGTGCCAGCAGCTTAGGGACAGGGGTGAACGAGCAGTACTTC. Translating gives CASSLGTGVNEQYF. The chain joins TRBV11-1 to TRBJ2-7, with TRBD1 identical over 9 bases. The CDR3 extends over 14 amino acids. V lost 1 base to trimming and J lost 5 bases; unmatched junction nucleotides: 3. CDR1 and CDR2 (germline): SGHAT, FQDESV (reference sequence).

This chain joins TRBV2 and TRBJ2-3; 10 nucleotides agree with TRBD1. The junction had 8 bases not matched to a gene; V was cut back by 5 bases and J by 0 bases. This CDR3 region has 17 residues. Germline V lookup: CDR1 SNHLY, CDR2 FYNNEI. CDR3 sequence reads: CASSSDRGSPSTDTQYF. CDR3 bases: TGTGCCAGCAGTTCGGACAGGGGGAGCCCTAGCACAGATACGCAGTATTTT.

The V call is TRBV21-1, the J call TRBJ2-7; TRBD1, the table's D call, lacks a check against the DNA. TRBV21-1 represents a pseudogene. CDR3 length: 14 residues. CDR3 amino acids: CASSKAGRVHEQYF. The CDR3 coding sequence is TGTGCCAGCAGCAAAGCGGGCAGGGTCCACGAGCAGTACTTC.

This clonotype was detected many times. This chain uses TRBV25-1 with TRBJ2-7; either TRBD1 or TRBD2 may supply D (5 bases each). Per germline, CDR1 MGHDK and CDR2 SYGVNS. Deletions cut 3 bases from V and 4 bases from J, with 16 bases between. The length of the CDR3 is 15 residues. CDR3 region: CASSESLTGRYEQYF. CDR3 DNA: TGTGCCAGCAGTGAGTCCCTGACGGGGCGATACGAGCAGTACTTC.

This clonotype was detected a few times. The chain carries TRBV6-5 and TRBJ1-2; the match to TRBD1 covers 8 bases. This CDR3 has 16 amino acids. V lost 4 bases to trimming and J lost 1 base; unmatched junction nucleotides: 8. The germline CDR1 and CDR2 sequences are MNHEY and SVGAGI. CDR3 nucleotides: TGTGCCAGCAGTTCGTCCACAGGGGGTGGTAACTATGGCTACACCTTC. Translation: CASSSSTGGGNYGYTF.

This clonotype was seen a few times. The rearrangement uses TRBV5-1 and TRBJ1-4; D remains unclear. Trimming removed 3 bases at V and 5 bases at J, with 11 bases between. Germline values: CDR1 SGHRS, CDR2 YFSETQ. This CDR3 contains 14 residues. The CDR3 DNA reads as TGCGCCAGCAGCTACGGGAGTTTAAATGAAAAACTGTTTTTT. Its translation: CASSYGSLNEKLFF.

This chain connects TRBV7-9 to TRBJ2-1, with D perhaps TRBD2 (7 bases). The germline V gene has CDR1 SEHNR and CDR2 FQNEAQ (reference sequence). This CDR3 contains 16 residues. V shed 6 bases and J shed 2 bases, with 17 bases lying between them. Here the CDR3 reads CASSRTRGGTYNEQFF. Here the CDR3 DNA reads TGTGCCAGCAGTCGGACCAGGGGAGGGACCTACAATGAGCAGTTCTTC.

This clonotype was found a few times. V and J are TRBV29-1 and TRBJ1-2, with D possibly matching TRBD1 (6 bases). Germline assignment: CDR1 SQVTM and CDR2 ANQGSEA. The CDR3 is 16 residues long. V dropped 2 bases and J dropped 4 bases, with 20 bases sitting between them. In DNA, the CDR3 is TGCAGCGTTGAATCAGGGTTGGGGGGGCGCGTCTATGGCTACACCTTC. Translation gives CSVESGLGGRVYGYTF.

The chain is built from TRBV7-9 and TRBJ1-2; D is perhaps TRBD1 (6 bases). Germline V gene lookup returns CDR1 SEHNR and CDR2 FQNEAQ (reference sequence). This CDR3 spans 16 amino acids. V was pared by 5 bases and J by 3 bases, with 19 bases between. The CDR3 region is CASSDTNADSYYGYTF. CDR3 nucleotide sequence: TGTGCCAGCAGCGATACTAACGCGGACAGTTACTATGGCTACACCTTC.

This clonotype was recorded at least ten times. The genes are TRBV7-2 and TRBJ1-6; tentative D call: TRBD1 (6 bases). The germline gives CDR1 SGHTA, CDR2 FQGNSA. Trimming shortened V by 3 bases and J by 6 bases, and 9 bases separated the two germline ends. This CDR3 comprises 14 residues. CDR3 in amino acids: CASSFGQINSPLHF. CDR3 in DNA: TGTGCCAGCAGCTTCGGACAGATTAATTCACCCCTCCACTTT.

V is TRBV27 and J is TRBJ2-7; a weak D match, TRBD2 (7 bases). Germline lookup yields CDR1 MNHEY and CDR2 SMNVEV (reference sequence). Deletions cut 2 bases from V and 5 bases from J, with 16 bases between. The CDR3 runs to 15 residues. In nucleotides, the CDR3 is TGTGCCAGCAGTTTAAGGGGGGGCCCATTCCACGAGCAGTACTTC. Translated: CASSLRGGPFHEQYF.